What follows is one T cell receptor beta chain and its context. The CDR3 is made up of 15 amino acids. CDR1 is MNHEY, CDR2 SVGAGI, per germline. After removal of 4 bases from V and 5 bases from J, the junction contained 4 bases not matched to a gene. Using a J-beta primer mix together with a sample-barcoded 5' primer, a second PCR was run for roughly 7 to 12 cycles. TCRdb reanalysed the 5' RACE reads using MiXCR and keeps one entry per CDR3 protein. Here the sample spans about 650,000 distinct CDR3 sequences, about 50% being singletons. The data originate from a study of blood T cells in healthy people across ages.

V gene TRBV6-5 combines with J gene TRBJ2-3, with 12 nucleotides matching TRBD1. The sample was blood. The TCR comes from a woman aged 80 or over in good health. CDR3 residues: CASSLGQGARDTQYF. The CDR3 region has the DNA TGTGCCAGCAGTTTGGGACAGGGGGCAAGAGATACGCAGTATTTT.